This T cell receptor (beta chain) originates from a study of blood T cell repertoires in COVID-19. The V gene lost 5 bases and the J gene lost 5 bases, with 13 bases spanning the gap. CDR1 and CDR2 from the germline V gene are LNHDA and SQIVND (reference sequence). The CDR3 runs 14 residues. Only in-frame clones appear in the TCRdb table, and some are missing; sequencing was by immunoSEQ multiplex PCR. The table shows tens of thousands of clones, with about 86% occurring only once. The receptor's source is a man at least 80 years old with active COVID-19. The V gene is TRBV19, the J gene TRBJ1-5; tentative D call: TRBD1 (6 bases). What was sequenced was peripheral blood. CDR3 sequence: CASSLTGGDQPQHF. The CDR3, as DNA: TGTGCCAGTAGTCTGACGGGGGGCGATCAGCCCCAGCATTTT.